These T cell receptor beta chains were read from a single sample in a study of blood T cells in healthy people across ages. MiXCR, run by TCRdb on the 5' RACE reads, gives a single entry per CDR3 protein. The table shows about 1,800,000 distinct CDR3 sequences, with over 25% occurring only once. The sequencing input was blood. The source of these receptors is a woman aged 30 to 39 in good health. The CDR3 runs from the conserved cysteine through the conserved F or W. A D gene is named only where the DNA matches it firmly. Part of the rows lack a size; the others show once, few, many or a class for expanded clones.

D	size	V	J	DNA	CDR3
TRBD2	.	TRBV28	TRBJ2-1	TGTGCCAGCAAAACTAGCGGGGGTTTCAATGAGCAGTTCTTC	CASKTSGGFNEQFF
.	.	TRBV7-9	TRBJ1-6	TGTGCCAGCTCAGCCCCAAGAGGGGGGATTGGTTCACCCCTCCACTTT	CASSAPRGGIGSPLHF
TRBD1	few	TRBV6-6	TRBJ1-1	TGTGCCAGCAGTTACTCTTTAACCGGGACAGGGGAAGCTTTCTTT	CASSYSLTGTGEAFF
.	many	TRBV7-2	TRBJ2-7	TGTGCCAGCAGCTTTGGACGTAAGTCCTACGAGCAGTACTTC	CASSFGRKSYEQYF
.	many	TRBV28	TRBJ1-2	TGTGCCAGCACCTCGGCAGGGACTAACTATGGCTACACCTTC	CASTSAGTNYGYTF
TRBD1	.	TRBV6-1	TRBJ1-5	TGTGCCAGCGCCGCGGGACAGGCAGGCAATCAGCCCCAGCATTTT	CASAAGQAGNQPQHF
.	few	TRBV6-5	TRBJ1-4	TGTGCCAGCAGTTACGGGCAGTCTAATGAAAAACTGTTTTTT	CASSYGQSNEKLFF
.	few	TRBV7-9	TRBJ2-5	TGTGCCAGCAGCCGCACCAGGGGAACCCAAGAGACCCAGTACTTC	CASSRTRGTQETQYF
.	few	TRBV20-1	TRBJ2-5	TGCAGTGCTCAAAACAGAGCCCAAGAGACCCAGTACTTC	CSAQNRAQETQYF
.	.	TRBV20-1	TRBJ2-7	TGCAGTGCTACGACTGGTTACGAGCAGTACTTC	CSATTGYEQYF
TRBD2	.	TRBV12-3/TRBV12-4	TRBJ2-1	TGTGCCAGCACCCAAAGCGGGGGGGTGAATGAGCAGTTCTTC	CASTQSGGVNEQFF
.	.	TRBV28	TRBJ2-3	TGTGCCAGCAGTTTCGGCGGGGCAGGGGAGGATACGCAGTATTTT	CASSFGGAGEDTQYF
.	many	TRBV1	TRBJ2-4	TGCACCAGCAGCCCCTGGACTACTGCCAAGCGGAGGACCAAAAACATTCAGTACTTC	CTSSPWTTAKRRTKNIQYF
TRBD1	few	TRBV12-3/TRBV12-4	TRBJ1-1	TGTGCCAGCAGTAACCGGGACAGGGCTCAGGGGACTGAAGCTTTCTTT	CASSNRDRAQGTEAFF
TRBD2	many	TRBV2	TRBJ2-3	TGTGCCAGCAGGAGCCGGACTAGCGGGGGGGACCCGCAGTATTTT	CASRSRTSGGDPQYF
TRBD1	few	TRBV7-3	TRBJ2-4	TGTGCCAGCAGCGTTTTACAGGGGAACAATGAGCAGTACTTC	CASSVLQGNNEQYF
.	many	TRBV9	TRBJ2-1	TGTGCCAGCAGCGTGCATAGCGTTGCGGGGAGAGACAATGAGCAGTTCTTC	CASSVHSVAGRDNEQFF
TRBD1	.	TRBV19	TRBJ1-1	TGTGCCAGTATAGACGAGGGGACAGGGGGACTTAACACTGAAGCTTTCTTT	CASIDEGTGGLNTEAFF
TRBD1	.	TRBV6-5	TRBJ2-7	TGTGCCAGCAGTTACTCTGGGCGTCGGGACAGCCGAGTCTTTGGCTACGAGCAGTACTTC	CASSYSGRRDSRVFGYEQYF
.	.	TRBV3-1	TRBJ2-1	TGTGCCAGCAGCCAAGTAGTCGCAGACAGCGAACAGGAGACCCAGTTCTTC	CASSQVVADSEQETQFF
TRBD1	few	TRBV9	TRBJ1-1	TGTGCCAGCAACCGGGGACAGCTGAACACTGAAGCTTTCTTT	CASNRGQLNTEAFF
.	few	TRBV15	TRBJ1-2	TGTGTCACCAGCAGAGATAAGGATGGCTACACCTTC	CVTSRDKDGYTF
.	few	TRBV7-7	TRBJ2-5	TGTGCCAGCAGCTTAATGGGTGTAGAGACCCAGTACTTC	CASSLMGVETQYF
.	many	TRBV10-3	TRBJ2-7	TGTGCCATCAGTGTTGGCAGGACCTACGAGCAGTACTTC	CAISVGRTYEQYF
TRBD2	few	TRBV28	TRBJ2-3	TGTGCCAGCACCCCGGCGGGGGACACAGATACGCAGTATTTT	CASTPAGDTDTQYF
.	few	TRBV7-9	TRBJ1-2	TGTGCCAGCAGCCCCCTAAAACCCTATGGCTACACCTTC	CASSPLKPYGYTF
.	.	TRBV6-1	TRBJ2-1	TGTGCCAGCAGCTTTAGCCCAGGGGTTCGAAACAATGAGCAGTTCTTC	CASSFSPGVRNNEQFF
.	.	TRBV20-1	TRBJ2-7	TGCAGTGCTAGAGACCTTACTAGGGGGGAGGCCCAGTACTTC	CSARDLTRGEAQYF
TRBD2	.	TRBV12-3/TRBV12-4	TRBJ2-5	TGTGCCAGCAGCCCGGGACTAGCGGGGGCCATAGAGACCCAGTACTTC	CASSPGLAGAIETQYF
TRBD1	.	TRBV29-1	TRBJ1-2	TGCAGCGTTGCCCGGACAGGGGGCGTTTATGGCTACACCTTC	CSVARTGGVYGYTF
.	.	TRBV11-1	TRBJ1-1	TGTGCCAGCAGCCTCCGGGACAAGGCGACTGAAGCTTTCTTT	CASSLRDKATEAFF
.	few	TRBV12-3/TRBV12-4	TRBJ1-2	TGTGCCAGCAGCGAACGGAGGGGCGGCTACACCTTC	CASSERRGGYTF
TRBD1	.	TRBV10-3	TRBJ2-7	TGTGCCATCAGTGAGGGTGACAGGGGATCCAACGAGCAGTACTTC	CAISEGDRGSNEQYF
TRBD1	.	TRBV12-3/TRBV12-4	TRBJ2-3	TGTGCCAGCAGTGCCGGACAGGGGGATACAGATACGCAGTATTTT	CASSAGQGDTDTQYF
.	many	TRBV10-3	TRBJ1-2	TGTGCCATCAGTAGCCGGGAGGGAGGTAATGGCTACACCTTC	CAISSREGGNGYTF
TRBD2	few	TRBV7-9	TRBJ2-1	TGTGCCAGCACTCCCGGGATAGCGGGAGACAATGAGCAGTTCTTC	CASTPGIAGDNEQFF
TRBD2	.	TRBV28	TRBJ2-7	TGTGCCAGCAAGACAGAGCGGGGGGCGGTCCACGAGCAGTACTTC	CASKTERGAVHEQYF
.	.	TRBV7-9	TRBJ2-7	TGTGCCAGCAGGCCGACTGTCTCCTACGAGCAGTACTTC	CASRPTVSYEQYF
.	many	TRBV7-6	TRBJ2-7	TGTGCCAGCAGCTTGGGGGGGCAGGGGAAAAACGAGCAGTACTTC	CASSLGGQGKNEQYF
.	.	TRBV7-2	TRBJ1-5	TGTGCCAGCAGCCGCGGGGGACGGGGGTTTCAGCCCCAGCATTTT	CASSRGGRGFQPQHF
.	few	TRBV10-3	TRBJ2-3	TGTGCCATCAGTGGGAGGAGCGAGGATACGCAGTATTTT	CAISGRSEDTQYF
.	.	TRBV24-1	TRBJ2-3	TGTGCCACCAGTGATATGAGGCAGCGCCCAGATACGCAGTATTTT	CATSDMRQRPDTQYF